The T cell receptor (beta chain) described here comes from a study of T cell responses to AZD1222 COVID-19 vaccine. General study findings and limits: Repertoires were sampled only after the peak T cell response. There were vaccine-associated CD4 TCRs across spike, dominant at 160-218 and 743-854.

Data came from immunoSEQ multiplex PCR; TCRdb stores just in-frame clones and leaves some out. Here the sample spans 110,000 or so clones, more than 70% being singletons. A note on this clone: What it recognizes is unknown.

The sequence derives from an adult who received the AZD1222 COVID-19 vaccine. This specimen consisted of peripheral blood, obtained 28 days after the second AZD1222 dose.

CDR3 residues: CASSLGRPHEQYF. CDR3 nucleotides: TGTGCCAGCAGTTTAGGACGCCCCCACGAGCAGTACTTC. The chain is built from TRBV27 and TRBJ2-7; no clear D gene. The CDR3 is 13 residues long. Between the trimmed V and J ends, which lost 2 bases and 5 bases, there was a span of 10 bases. Germline V gene sequence: CDR1 MNHEY, CDR2 SMNVEV (reference sequence).